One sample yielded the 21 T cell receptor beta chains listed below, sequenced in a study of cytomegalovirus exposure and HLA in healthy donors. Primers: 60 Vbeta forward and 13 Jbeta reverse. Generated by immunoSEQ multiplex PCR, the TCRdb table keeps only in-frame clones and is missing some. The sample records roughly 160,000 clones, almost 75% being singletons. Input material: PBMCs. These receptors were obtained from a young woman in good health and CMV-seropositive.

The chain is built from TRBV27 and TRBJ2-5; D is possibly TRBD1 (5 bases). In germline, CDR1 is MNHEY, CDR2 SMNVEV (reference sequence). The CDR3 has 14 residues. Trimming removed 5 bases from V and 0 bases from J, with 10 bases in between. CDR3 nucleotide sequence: TGTGCCAGCAGTCCCCAGGGAAACCAAGAGACCCAGTACTTC. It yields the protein CASSPQGNQETQYF.

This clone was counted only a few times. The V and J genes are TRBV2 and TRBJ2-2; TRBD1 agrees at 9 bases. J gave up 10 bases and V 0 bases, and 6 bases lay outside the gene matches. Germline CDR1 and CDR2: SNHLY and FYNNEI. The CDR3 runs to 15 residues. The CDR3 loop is CASSEAHRGPKELFF. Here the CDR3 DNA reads TGTGCCAGCAGTGAAGCGCACAGGGGGCCTAAGGAGCTGTTTTTT.

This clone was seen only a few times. In DNA, the CDR3 is TGTGCCAGCACCCCCCGAGGAGGGGTCAGAGAGACCCAGTACTTC. Translated, it gives CASTPRGGVRETQYF. This chain joins TRBV11-2 and TRBJ2-5; TRBD2 is a possible D gene (6 bases). The CDR3 is 15 residues long. Germline CDR1 and CDR2: SGHAT and FQNNGV. Trimming left V 7 bases short and J 4 bases short, with 19 bases between.

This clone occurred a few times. The CDR3 is CASSLAVNTGELFF. DNA for the CDR3: TGCGCCAGCAGCTTGGCCGTGAACACCGGGGAGCTGTTTTTT. V is TRBV5-1 and J is TRBJ2-2; unclear D gene. V was pared by 0 bases and J by 1 base, with 4 bases between. Looked up from germline, CDR1 is SGHRS and CDR2 is YFSETQ. The CDR3 has 14 residues.

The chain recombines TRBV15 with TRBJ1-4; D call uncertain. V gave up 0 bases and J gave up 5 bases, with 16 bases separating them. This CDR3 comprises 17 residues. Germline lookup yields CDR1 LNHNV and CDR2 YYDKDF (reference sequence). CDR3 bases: TGTGCCACCAGCAGAGATCCAACCCTAACTTCGAATGAAAAACTGTTTTTT. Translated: CATSRDPTLTSNEKLFF.

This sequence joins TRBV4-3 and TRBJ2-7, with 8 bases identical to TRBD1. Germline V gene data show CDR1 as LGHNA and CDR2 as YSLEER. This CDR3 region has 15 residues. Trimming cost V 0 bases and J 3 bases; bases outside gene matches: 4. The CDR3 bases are TGCGCCAGCAGCCAAGATGAGGGGACAGGCTACGAGCAGTACTTC. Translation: CASSQDEGTGYEQYF.

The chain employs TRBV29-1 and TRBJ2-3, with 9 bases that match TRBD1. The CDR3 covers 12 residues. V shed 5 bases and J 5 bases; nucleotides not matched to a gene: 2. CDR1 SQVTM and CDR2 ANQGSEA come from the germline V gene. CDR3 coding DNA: TGCAGCGTTAGACAGGGGGTAGATACGCAGTATTTT. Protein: CSVRQGVDTQYF.

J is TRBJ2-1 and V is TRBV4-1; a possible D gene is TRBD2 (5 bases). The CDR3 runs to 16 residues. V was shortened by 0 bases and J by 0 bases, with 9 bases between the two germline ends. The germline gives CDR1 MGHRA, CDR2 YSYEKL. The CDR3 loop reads CASSQDGLSSYNEQFF. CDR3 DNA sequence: TGCGCCAGCAGCCAAGATGGACTGAGCTCCTACAATGAGCAGTTCTTC.

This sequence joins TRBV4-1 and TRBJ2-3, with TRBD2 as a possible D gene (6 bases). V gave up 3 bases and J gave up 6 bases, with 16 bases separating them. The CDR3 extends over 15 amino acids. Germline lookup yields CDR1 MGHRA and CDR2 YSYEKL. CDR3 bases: TGCGCCAGCAGCCAGGGGGAAATACGGGGGGATACGCAGTATTTT. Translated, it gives CASSQGEIRGDTQYF.

The CDR3: CASSPRGQETQYF. CDR3 nucleotides: TGTGCCAGCAGCCCGCGGGGCCAAGAGACCCAGTACTTC. The V gene is TRBV7-8, the J gene TRBJ2-5; possibly TRBD2 for D (6 bases). The CDR3 is made up of 13 amino acids. Per germline, CDR1 SGHVS and CDR2 FQNEAQ. Trimming took 5 bases from V and 1 from J, leaving 8 bases between them.

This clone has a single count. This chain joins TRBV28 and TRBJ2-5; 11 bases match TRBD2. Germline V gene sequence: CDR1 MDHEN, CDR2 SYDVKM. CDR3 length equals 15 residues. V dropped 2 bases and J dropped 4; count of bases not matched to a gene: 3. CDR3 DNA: TGTGCCAGCAGTTTACCCCTAGCGGGGGGAGAGACCCAGTACTTC. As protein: CASSLPLAGGETQYF. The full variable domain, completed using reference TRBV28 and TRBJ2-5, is DVKVTQSSRYLVKRTGEKVFLECVQDMDHENMFWYRQDPGLGLRLIYFSYDVKMKEKGDIPEGYSVSREKKERFSLILESASTNQTSMYLCASSLPLAGGETQYFGPGTRLLVL.

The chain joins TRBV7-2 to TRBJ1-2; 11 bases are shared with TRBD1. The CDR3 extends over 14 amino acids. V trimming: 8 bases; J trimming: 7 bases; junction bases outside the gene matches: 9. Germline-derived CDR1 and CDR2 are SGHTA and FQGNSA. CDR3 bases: TGTGCCAGCGGGCCGGGACAGGGGGAGTTTGGCTACACCTTC. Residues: CASGPGQGEFGYTF.

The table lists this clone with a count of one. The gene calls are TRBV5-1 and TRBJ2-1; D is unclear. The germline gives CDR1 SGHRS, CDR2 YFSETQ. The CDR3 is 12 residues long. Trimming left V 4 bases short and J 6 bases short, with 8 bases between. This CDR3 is CASSEDTNEQFF. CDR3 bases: TGCGCCAGCAGCGAGGATACCAATGAGCAGTTCTTC.

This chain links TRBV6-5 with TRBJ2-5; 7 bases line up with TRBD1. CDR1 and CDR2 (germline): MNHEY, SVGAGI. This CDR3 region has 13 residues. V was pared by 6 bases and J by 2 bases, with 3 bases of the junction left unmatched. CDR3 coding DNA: TGTGCCAGCAGACAGGGGATGCAAGAGACCCAGTACTTC. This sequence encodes CASRQGMQETQYF.

The CDR3 spells CASTFLAGFDEQYF. The CDR3 DNA is TGTGCCAGCACGTTTTTAGCAGGGTTCGACGAGCAGTACTTC. This chain connects TRBV7-9 to TRBJ2-7; D may be TRBD1 (5 bases). The CDR3 spans 14 residues. Germline loops: CDR1 SEHNR, CDR2 FQNEAQ (reference sequence). V lost 7 bases to trimming and J lost 5 bases, with 18 bases between them.

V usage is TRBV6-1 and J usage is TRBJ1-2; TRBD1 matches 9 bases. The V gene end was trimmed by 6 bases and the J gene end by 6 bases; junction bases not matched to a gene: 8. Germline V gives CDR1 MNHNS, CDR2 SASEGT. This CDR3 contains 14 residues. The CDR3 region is CASSPAGQGHGYTF. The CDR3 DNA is TGTGCCAGCAGCCCAGCGGGACAGGGTCATGGCTACACCTTC.

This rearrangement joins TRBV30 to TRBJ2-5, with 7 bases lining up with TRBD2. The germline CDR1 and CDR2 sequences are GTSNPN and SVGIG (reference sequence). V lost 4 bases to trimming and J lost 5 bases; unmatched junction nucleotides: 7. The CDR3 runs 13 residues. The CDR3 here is CAWKREVVETQYF. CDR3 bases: TGTGCCTGGAAACGGGAGGTTGTGGAGACCCAGTACTTC.

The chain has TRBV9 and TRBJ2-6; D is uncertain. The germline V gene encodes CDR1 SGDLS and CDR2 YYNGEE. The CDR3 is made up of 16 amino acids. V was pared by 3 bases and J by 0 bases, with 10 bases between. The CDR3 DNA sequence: TGTGCCAGCAGCGCTCCGGTCCGCTCTGGGGCCAACGTCCTGACTTTC. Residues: CASSAPVRSGANVLTF.

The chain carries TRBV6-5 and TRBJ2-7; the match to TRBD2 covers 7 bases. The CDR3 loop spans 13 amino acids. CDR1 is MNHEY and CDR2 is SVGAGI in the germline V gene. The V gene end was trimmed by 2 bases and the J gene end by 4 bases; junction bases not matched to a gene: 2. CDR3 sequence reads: CASSYGGLYEQYF. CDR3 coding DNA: TGTGCCAGCAGTTACGGGGGACTATACGAGCAGTACTTC.

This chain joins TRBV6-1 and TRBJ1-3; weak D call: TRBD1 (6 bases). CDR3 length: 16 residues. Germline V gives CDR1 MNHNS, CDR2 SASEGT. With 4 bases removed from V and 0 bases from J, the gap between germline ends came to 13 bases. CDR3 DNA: TGTGCCAGCAGTGCCAGGGGTACCTTCTCTGGAAACACCATATATTTT. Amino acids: CASSARGTFSGNTIYF.

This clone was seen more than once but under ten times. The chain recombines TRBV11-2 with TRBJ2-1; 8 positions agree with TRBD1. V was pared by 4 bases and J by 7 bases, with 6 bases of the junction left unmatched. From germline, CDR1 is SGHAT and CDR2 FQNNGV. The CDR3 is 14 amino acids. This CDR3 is CASSSTRGLNEQFF. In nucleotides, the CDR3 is TGTGCCAGCAGCTCCACCAGGGGGCTTAATGAGCAGTTCTTC. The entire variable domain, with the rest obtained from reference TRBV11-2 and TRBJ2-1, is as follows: EAGVAQSPRYKIIEKRQSVAFWCNPISGHATLYWYQQILGQGPKLLIQFQNNGVVDDSQLPKDRFSAERLKGVDSTLKIQPAKLEDSAVYLCASSSTRGLNEQFFGPGTRLTVL.